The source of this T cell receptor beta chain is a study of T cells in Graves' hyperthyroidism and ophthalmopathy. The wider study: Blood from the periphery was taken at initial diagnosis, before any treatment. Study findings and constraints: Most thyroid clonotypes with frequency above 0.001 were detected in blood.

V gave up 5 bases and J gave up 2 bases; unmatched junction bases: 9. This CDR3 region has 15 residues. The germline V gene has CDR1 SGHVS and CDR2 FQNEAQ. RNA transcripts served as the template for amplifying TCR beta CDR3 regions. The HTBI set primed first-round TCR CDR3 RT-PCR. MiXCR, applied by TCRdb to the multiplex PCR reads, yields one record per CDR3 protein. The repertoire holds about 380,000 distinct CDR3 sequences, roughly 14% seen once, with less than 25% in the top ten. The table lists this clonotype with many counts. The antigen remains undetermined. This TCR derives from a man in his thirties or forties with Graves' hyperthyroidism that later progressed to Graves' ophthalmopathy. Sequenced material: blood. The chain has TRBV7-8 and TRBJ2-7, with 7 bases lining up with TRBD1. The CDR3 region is CASSTTQGLTYEQYF. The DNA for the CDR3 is TGTGCCAGCAGCACAACACAGGGGTTAACCTACGAGCAGTACTTC.